The rows below give T cell receptor beta chains drawn from one sample of a study of blood T cell repertoires in COVID-19. The protocol was immunoSEQ multiplex PCR, while the TCRdb copy is restricted to in-frame clones and leaves out a portion. Among some 240,000 clones listed, 70% to 85% were seen once. Sequencing was performed on peripheral blood. The receptors come from a woman aged 40 to 55 who had recovered from COVID-19. The CDR3 runs from the conserved cysteine through the conserved F or W. The D gene is left open where the match is weak. Clone size, where shown, is once, few, many, or a class for clones that have expanded.

J gene,clone size,D gene,V gene,CDR3 protein,CDR3 DNA
TRBJ2-2,.,TRBD2,TRBV5-1,CASTDTRTSGASGELFF,TGCGCCAGCACCGATACCAGGACTAGCGGGGCCTCCGGGGAGCTGTTTTTT
TRBJ2-3,.,TRBD2,TRBV24-1,CATSPGGSGTDTQYF,TGTGCCACCAGTCCGGGAGGGTCGGGCACAGATACGCAGTATTTT
TRBJ2-1,.,.,TRBV5-1,CASSFTGGAYNEQFF,TGCGCCAGCAGCTTTACAGGGGGGGCTTACAATGAGCAGTTCTTC
TRBJ2-7,.,.,TRBV7-9,CASSLGRSWRDDEQYF,TGTGCCAGCAGCTTAGGGCGGTCCTGGAGGGACGACGAGCAGTACTTC
TRBJ1-5,once,TRBD1,TRBV6-4,CASSDSRDRGRPQHF,TGTGCCAGCAGTGACTCGAGGGACAGGGGGCGGCCCCAGCATTTT
TRBJ1-1,.,.,TRBV21-1,CASSDPGQNTEAFF,TGTGCCAGCAGCGACCCGGGACAGAACACTGAAGCTTTCTTT
TRBJ2-3,.,TRBD2,TRBV5-4,CASSLFFGLAGPGTDTQYF,TGTGCCAGCAGCTTGTTTTTCGGTCTAGCGGGGCCTGGCACAGATACGCAGTATTTT
TRBJ2-5,.,TRBD2,TRBV24-1,CATSDSTSGGHTQYF,TGTGCCACCAGTGACTCGACTAGCGGGGGGCACACCCAGTACTTC
TRBJ2-1,once,TRBD2,TRBV20-1,CSASLAGAYNEQFF,TGCAGTGCTAGTTTAGCGGGGGCTTACAATGAGCAGTTCTTC
TRBJ2-7,.,.,TRBV5-4,CASSLRTGYEQYF,TGTGCCAGCAGCTTGAGGACTGGATACGAGCAGTACTTC
TRBJ2-3,.,.,TRBV18,CASSPPGVDTQYF,TGTGCCAGCTCACCACCCGGGGTCGATACGCAGTATTTT
TRBJ1-2,.,.,TRBV5-1,CASSGSTLAEGYTF,TGCGCCAGCAGCGGATCGACCCTCGCGGAGGGCTACACCTTC
TRBJ1-2,.,TRBD1,TRBV16,CASSQSGTGFSNYGYTF,TGTGCCAGCAGCCAATCCGGGACAGGGTTTTCTAACTATGGCTACACCTTC
TRBJ2-2,once,.,TRBV28,CASSNTGPGELFF,TGTGCCAGCAGTAATACAGGTCCCGGGGAGCTGTTTTTT
TRBJ2-2,.,.,TRBV12-5,CARGPRGGGGVTGELFF,TGTGCTCGTGGTCCGCGAGGGGGGGGCGGTGTCACCGGGGAGCTGTTTTTT
TRBJ1-1,.,TRBD1,TRBV18,CASSPGTGRTEAFF,TGTGCCAGCTCACCAGGGACAGGGAGGACTGAAGCTTTCTTT
TRBJ2-3,.,TRBD2,TRBV6-2/TRBV6-3,CASSYSAMQRLASTQYF,TGTGCCAGCAGTTACTCGGCGATGCAGAGACTAGCAAGTACGCAGTATTTT
TRBJ1-2,.,.,TRBV15,CATSRERAREDGYTF,TGTGCCACCAGCAGAGAAAGGGCCAGGGAGGATGGCTACACCTTC
TRBJ2-3,once,TRBD2,TRBV19,CASSMGGPIYLNTDTQYF,TGTGCCAGTAGTATGGGAGGGCCAATCTACCTTAACACAGATACGCAGTATTTT
TRBJ1-2,.,TRBD1,TRBV28,CASSPFGDRGQVYGYTF,TGTGCCAGCAGTCCTTTTGGGGACAGGGGACAGGTCTATGGCTACACCTTC
TRBJ2-1,.,TRBD1,TRBV3-1/TRBV3-2,CASRSGQGPNEQFF,TGTGCCAGCAGATCGGGACAGGGACCCAATGAGCAGTTCTTC
TRBJ1-3,once,.,TRBV4-3,CASSQEQQGNTIYF,TGCGCCAGCAGCCAAGAGCAACAGGGAAACACCATATATTTT
TRBJ1-2,few,TRBD1,TRBV7-9,CASSPPWADREDWNYGYTF,TGTGCCAGCAGCCCACCCTGGGCCGACAGGGAGGATTGGAACTATGGCTACACCTTC
TRBJ2-1,once,.,TRBV3-1/TRBV3-2,CASSQAAGEQFF,TGTGCCAGCAGCCAAGCCGCGGGTGAGCAGTTCTTC
TRBJ1-1,.,.,TRBV19,CASKPEPGNTEAFF,TGTGCCAGTAAGCCGGAACCAGGGAACACTGAAGCTTTCTTT
TRBJ2-5,.,.,TRBV5-6,CASSLPYRVEETQYF,TGTGCCAGCAGCTTACCTTACAGGGTCGAGGAGACCCAGTACTTC
TRBJ2-1,.,.,TRBV4-1,CASSTLQGEQFF,TGCGCCAGCAGCACTTTACAGGGCGAGCAGTTCTTC
TRBJ1-6,.,.,TRBV3-1/TRBV3-2,CASMGHRAGAPLHF,TGTGCCAGCATGGGGCACAGGGCCGGTGCACCCCTCCACTTT
TRBJ1-2,.,.,TRBV6-5,CATSYGPSGGYYGYTF,TGTGCCACCAGTTACGGGCCTTCGGGAGGGTACTATGGCTACACCTTC
TRBJ1-5,.,TRBD1,TRBV18,CASSPQGADQPQHF,TGTGCCAGCTCACCACAGGGGGCGGATCAGCCCCAGCATTTT
TRBJ1-2,.,TRBD1,TRBV7-8,CASTSGQGRGYTF,TGTGCCAGCACCTCCGGACAGGGCCGTGGCTACACCTTC
TRBJ2-2,.,.,TRBV9,CASSGGSSNTGELFF,TGTGCCAGCAGCGGAGGATCCTCGAACACCGGGGAGCTGTTTTTT
TRBJ2-1,.,TRBD1,TRBV7-2,CASSRDSTYNEQFF,TGTGCCAGCAGCAGGGACAGTACCTACAATGAGCAGTTCTTC
TRBJ1-2,.,TRBD1,TRBV10-3,CAISEQNPGQGIKRTF,TGTGCCATCAGTGAGCAAAACCCGGGACAGGGAATAAAGCGCACCTTC
TRBJ2-7,.,TRBD1,TRBV2,CASSGTGAYEQYF,TGTGCCAGCAGCGGGACAGGGGCCTACGAGCAGTACTTC
TRBJ1-5,.,.,TRBV6-1,CASSENYSNQPQHF,TGTGCCAGCAGTGAAAATTATAGCAATCAGCCCCAGCATTTT
TRBJ1-1,.,.,TRBV5-1,CASSLVRVTNTEAFF,TGCGCCAGCAGCTTGGTCCGGGTAACCAACACTGAAGCTTTCTTT
TRBJ1-5,.,TRBD1,TRBV7-9,CATGEPYQPQHF,TGTGCTACAGGGGAACCCTATCAGCCCCAGCATTTT
TRBJ1-6,.,TRBD1,TRBV30,CAWGTSLMGTANSPLHF,TGTGCCTGGGGTACCTCCTTGATGGGGACAGCTAATTCACCCCTCCACTTT
TRBJ2-2,.,.,TRBV3-1/TRBV3-2,CASSRYSQNTGELFF,TGTGCCAGCAGCCGCTACAGCCAGAACACCGGGGAGCTGTTTTTT
TRBJ2-2,once,.,TRBV12-5,CASGLVFLQGYPGELFF,TGTGCTAGTGGTTTGGTTTTCTTACAGGGATACCCCGGGGAGCTGTTTTTT
TRBJ2-7,.,TRBD2,TRBV30,CAWTEGGVGNEQYF,TGTGCCTGGACCGAGGGAGGGGTGGGAAACGAGCAGTACTTC
TRBJ2-3,.,.,TRBV11-2,CASSLLAGAGDTQYF,TGTGCCAGCAGCTTACTGGCGGGGGCGGGAGATACGCAGTATTTT
TRBJ1-1,.,.,TRBV5-6,CASSSLGKLNTEAFF,TGTGCCAGCAGCTCACTCGGGAAATTGAACACTGAAGCTTTCTTT
TRBJ1-1,.,TRBD1,TRBV5-1,CASSSGQGGSTEAFF,TGCGCCAGCAGCAGCGGACAGGGAGGGAGCACTGAAGCTTTCTTT
TRBJ1-1,.,TRBD1,TRBV10-3,CAITQGSNTEAFF,TGTGCCATAACACAGGGGTCCAACACTGAAGCTTTCTTT
TRBJ1-2,.,.,TRBV7-2,CASSLPDTARGGYTF,TGTGCCAGCAGCCTGCCGGACACCGCCAGGGGTGGCTACACCTTC
TRBJ1-1,.,.,TRBV18,CASSPEKTGGTEAFF,TGTGCCAGCTCACCAGAAAAGACAGGTGGGACTGAAGCTTTCTTT
TRBJ2-1,.,TRBD1,TRBV12-3/TRBV12-4,CASSRGLFEFF,TGTGCCAGCAGCAGGGGGTTATTTGAGTTCTTC
TRBJ2-7,.,TRBD2,TRBV4-3,CASSQAPREGDEQYF,TGCGCCAGCAGCCAGGCTCCCCGGGAGGGCGACGAGCAGTACTTC